Shown below are 9 T cell receptor beta chains from a single sample sequenced in a study of response to subunit inactivated influenza vaccine. TCRdb called the RT-PCR reads again in MiXCR, with one record for every CDR3 protein. The table shows about 700,000 distinct CDR3 sequences, with more than 11% occurring only once. This material consisted of PBMCs from blood, taken approximately 15 days before vaccination. The source of these receptors is a man in his forties or fifties who received an inactivated influenza vaccine.

This clonotype was observed at least ten times. The chain links TRBV6-2 or TRBV6-3 to TRBJ2-5; 8 bases are shared with TRBD2. The J segment lost 5 bases and the V segment lost 6 bases, leaving 8 bases of the junction unmatched. CDR3 length: 14 amino acids. Germline V gene sequence: CDR1 MNHEY, CDR2 SVGEGT. CDR3 loop: CASSPGTRGETQYF. Here the CDR3 DNA reads TGTGCCAGCAGCCCCGGGACTAGGGGTGAGACCCAGTACTTC.

V gene TRBV29-1 combines with J gene TRBJ1-2; no definite D call. The CDR3 length is 11 residues. CDR1 and CDR2 from the germline V gene are SQVTM and ANQGSEA. V was shortened by 4 bases and J by 8 bases, with 11 bases between the two germline ends. The DNA of the CDR3 is TGCAGCGTTGTGGCAGCTGAGGGCTACACCTTC. Its protein is CSVVAAEGYTF. Filled out from reference TRBV29-1 and TRBJ1-2, the complete variable domain reads SAVISQKPSRDICQRGTSLTIQCQVDSQVTMMFWYRQQPGQSLTLIATANQGSEATYESGFVIDKFPISRPNLTFSTLTVSNMSPEDSSIYLCSVVAAEGYTFGSGTRLTVV.

This clonotype was counted many times. This sequence joins TRBV12-3 or TRBV12-4 and TRBJ1-5; 7 positions match TRBD1. After removal of 1 base from V and 4 bases from J, the junction contained 4 bases not matched to a gene. The CDR3 is made up of 15 amino acids. Here the CDR3 reads CASSLGAGGNQPQHF. CDR3 nucleotides: TGTGCCAGCAGTTTAGGGGCAGGGGGTAATCAGCCCCAGCATTTT.

This clonotype was recorded a few times. The chain has TRBV10-3 and TRBJ2-3; 8 bases are shared with TRBD1. There are 18 residues in the CDR3. V lost 0 bases and J lost 4; bases outside the gene matches: 12. Germline V gene sequence: CDR1 ENHRY, CDR2 SYGVKD. CDR3 bases: TGTGCCATCAGTGAGTCGACCGGTGCAGGGGGCTTCTCAGATACGCAGTATTTT. Translation gives CAISESTGAGGFSDTQYF.

The chain carries TRBV5-1 and TRBJ2-2; perhaps TRBD1 as D (5 bases). The CDR3 has 15 residues. CDR1 is SGHRS and CDR2 is YFSETQ in the germline V gene. V was pared by 4 bases and J by 6 bases, with 16 bases between. CDR3 amino acids: CASSHSIGAAGELFF. The CDR3 DNA is TGCGCCAGCAGCCATTCAATAGGGGCAGCCGGGGAGCTGTTTTTT.

V is TRBV2 and J is TRBJ2-5; 7 bases line up with TRBD1. V gave up 7 bases and J gave up 1 base; unmatched junction bases: 6. The germline V gene has CDR1 SNHLY and CDR2 FYNNEI. This CDR3 contains 14 residues. The CDR3 DNA follows: TGTGCCAGCACCGAGGGGACAGCCCAAGAGACCCAGTACTTC. Protein sequence: CASTEGTAQETQYF.

This clonotype was observed a handful of times. The genes are TRBV5-1 and TRBJ1-1; D unclear. The V end was cut by 4 bases, the J end by 2 bases, with 12 bases between. Germline V gives CDR1 SGHRS, CDR2 YFSETQ. CDR3 length equals 14 residues. CDR3 bases: TGCGCCAGCAGCCTCTATCAATCTAACACTGAAGCTTTCTTT. Its translation: CASSLYQSNTEAFF.

This clonotype occurred a few times. V and J are TRBV29-1 and TRBJ2-7; 7 nucleotides match TRBD1. The CDR3 spans 12 residues. V lost 6 bases, J lost 5 bases, and 7 bases stayed unmatched. Germline V gene sequence: CDR1 SQVTM, CDR2 ANQGSEA. CDR3 residues: CSVKQQGNEQYF. The CDR3 DNA reads TGCAGCGTCAAACAACAGGGGAACGAGCAGTACTTC.

This chain links TRBV12-3 or TRBV12-4 with TRBJ1-2; D is ambiguous. The CDR3 spans 15 residues. V lost 6 bases, J lost 0 bases, and 14 bases lay in between. CDR3 nucleotides: TGTGCCAGCAGCCAAGGACGGGTACCTAACTATGGCTACACCTTC. It codes for CASSQGRVPNYGYTF.